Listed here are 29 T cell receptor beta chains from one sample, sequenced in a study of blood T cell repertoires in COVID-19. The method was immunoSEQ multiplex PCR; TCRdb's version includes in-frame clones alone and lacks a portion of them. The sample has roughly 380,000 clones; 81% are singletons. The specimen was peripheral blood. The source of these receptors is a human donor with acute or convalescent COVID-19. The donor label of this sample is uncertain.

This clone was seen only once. The chain's CDR3 is CASSYGGSRAYGYTF. The CDR3 DNA sequence: TGTGCCAGCAGTTACGGCGGCAGCAGAGCCTATGGCTACACCTTC. This chain links TRBV6-5 with TRBJ1-2; D remains unclear. Trimming pared 2 bases from V and 4 bases from J, leaving 14 bases between. The CDR3 runs to 15 residues. Germline V gene lookup returns CDR1 MNHEY and CDR2 SVGAGI.

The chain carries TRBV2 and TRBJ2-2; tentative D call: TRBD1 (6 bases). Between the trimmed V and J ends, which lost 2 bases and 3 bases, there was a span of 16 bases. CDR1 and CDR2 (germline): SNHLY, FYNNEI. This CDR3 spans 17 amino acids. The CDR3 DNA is TGTGCCAGCAGTGAATCTAGGGACAAATCATACACCGGGGAGCTGTTTTTT. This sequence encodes CASSESRDKSYTGELFF.

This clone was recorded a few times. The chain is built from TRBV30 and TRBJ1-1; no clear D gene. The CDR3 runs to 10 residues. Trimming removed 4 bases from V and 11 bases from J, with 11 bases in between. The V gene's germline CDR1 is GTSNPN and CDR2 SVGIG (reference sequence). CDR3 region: CAWIPGRAFF. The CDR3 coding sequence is TGTGCCTGGATTCCGGGGAGGGCTTTCTTT.

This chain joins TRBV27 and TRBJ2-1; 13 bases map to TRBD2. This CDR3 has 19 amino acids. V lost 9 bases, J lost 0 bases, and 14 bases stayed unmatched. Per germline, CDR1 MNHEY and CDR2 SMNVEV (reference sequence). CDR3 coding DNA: TGTGCCAGTGCAAAAACCGGGACTAGCGGGATTAGCTCCTACAATGAGCAGTTCTTC. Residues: CASAKTGTSGISSYNEQFF.

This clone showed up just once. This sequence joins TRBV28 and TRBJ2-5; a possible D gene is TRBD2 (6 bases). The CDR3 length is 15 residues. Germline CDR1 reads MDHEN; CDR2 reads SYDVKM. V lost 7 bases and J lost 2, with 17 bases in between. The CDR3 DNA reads TGTGCCAGCAAGGCGGGACCGGCGAGTCAAGAGACCCAGTACTTC. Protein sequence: CASKAGPASQETQYF.

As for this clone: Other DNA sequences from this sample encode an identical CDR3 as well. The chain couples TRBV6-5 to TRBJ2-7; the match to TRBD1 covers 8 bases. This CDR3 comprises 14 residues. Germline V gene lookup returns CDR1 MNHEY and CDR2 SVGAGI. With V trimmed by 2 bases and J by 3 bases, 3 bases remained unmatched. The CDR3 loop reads CASSYRDRGYEQYF. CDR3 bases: TGTGCCAGCAGTTACCGCGACAGGGGCTACGAGCAGTACTTC.

Here the CDR3 DNA reads TGTGCCAGCACCGAAGGGCGCGGGGCAGATACGCAGTATTTT. It encodes CASTEGRGADTQYF. The V gene is TRBV6-5, the J gene TRBJ2-3; D perhaps matches TRBD2 (6 bases). Trimming cost V 7 bases and J 4 bases, with 15 bases left between them. The CDR3 is 14 amino acids. In germline, CDR1 is MNHEY, CDR2 SVGAGI.

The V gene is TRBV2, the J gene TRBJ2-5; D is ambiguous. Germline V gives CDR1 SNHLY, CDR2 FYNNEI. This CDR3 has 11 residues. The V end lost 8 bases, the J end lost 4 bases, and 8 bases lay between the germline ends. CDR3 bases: TGTGCCAGCTCCCCATTAGAGACCCAGTACTTC. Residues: CASSPLETQYF.

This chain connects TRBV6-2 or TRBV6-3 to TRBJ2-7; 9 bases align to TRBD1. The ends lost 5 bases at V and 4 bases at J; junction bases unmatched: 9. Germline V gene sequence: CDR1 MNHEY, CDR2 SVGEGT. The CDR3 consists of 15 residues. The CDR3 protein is CASSVTGTGIYEQYF. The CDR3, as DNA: TGTGCCAGCAGTGTAACCGGGACAGGGATTTACGAGCAGTACTTC.

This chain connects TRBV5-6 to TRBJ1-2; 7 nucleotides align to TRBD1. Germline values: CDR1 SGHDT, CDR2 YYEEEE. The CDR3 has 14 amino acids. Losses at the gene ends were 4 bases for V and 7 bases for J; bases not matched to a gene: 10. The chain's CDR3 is CASSVDRALGGYTF. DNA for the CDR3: TGTGCCAGCAGCGTCGACAGGGCCTTAGGTGGCTACACCTTC. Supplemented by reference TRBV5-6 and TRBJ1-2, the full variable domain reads DAGVTQSPTHLIKTRGQQVTLRCSPKSGHDTVSWYQQALGQGPQFIFQYYEEEERQRGNFPDRFSGHQFPNYSSELNVNALLLGDSALYLCASSVDRALGGYTFGSGTRLTVV.

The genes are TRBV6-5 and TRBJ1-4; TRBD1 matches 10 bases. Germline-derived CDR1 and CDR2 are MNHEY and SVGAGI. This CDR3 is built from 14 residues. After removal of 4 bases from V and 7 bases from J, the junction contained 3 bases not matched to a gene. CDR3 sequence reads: CASSSGTGVEKLFF. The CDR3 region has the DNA TGTGCCAGCAGTTCCGGGACAGGGGTTGAAAAACTGTTTTTT.

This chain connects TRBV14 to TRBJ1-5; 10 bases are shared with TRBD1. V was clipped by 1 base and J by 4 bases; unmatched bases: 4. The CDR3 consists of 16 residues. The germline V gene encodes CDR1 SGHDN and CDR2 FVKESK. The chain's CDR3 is CASSQVPGQGNQPQHF. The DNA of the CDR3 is TGTGCCAGCAGCCAAGTGCCGGGACAGGGGAATCAGCCCCAGCATTTT.

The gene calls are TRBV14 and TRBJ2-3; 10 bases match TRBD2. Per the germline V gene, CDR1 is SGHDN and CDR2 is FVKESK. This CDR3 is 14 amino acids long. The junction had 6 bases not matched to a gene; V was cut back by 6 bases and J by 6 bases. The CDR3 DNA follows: TGTGCCAGCAGACTAGCGGGGACTGAGGATACGCAGTATTTT. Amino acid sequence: CASRLAGTEDTQYF.

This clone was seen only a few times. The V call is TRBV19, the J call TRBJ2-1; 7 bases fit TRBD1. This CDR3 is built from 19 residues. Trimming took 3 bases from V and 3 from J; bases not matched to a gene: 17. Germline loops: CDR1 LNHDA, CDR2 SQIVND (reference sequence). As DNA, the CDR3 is TGTGCCAGTAGTATTAGACCCTCATCACAGGGGCCCATCTACAATGAGCAGTTCTTC. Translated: CASSIRPSSQGPIYNEQFF.

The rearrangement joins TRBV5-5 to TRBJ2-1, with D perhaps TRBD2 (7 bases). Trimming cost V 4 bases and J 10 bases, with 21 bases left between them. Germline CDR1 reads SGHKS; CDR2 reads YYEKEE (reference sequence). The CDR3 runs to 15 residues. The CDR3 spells CASSIRGGFMVEQFF. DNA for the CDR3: TGTGCCAGCAGCATTAGGGGGGGCTTCATGGTCGAGCAGTTCTTC.

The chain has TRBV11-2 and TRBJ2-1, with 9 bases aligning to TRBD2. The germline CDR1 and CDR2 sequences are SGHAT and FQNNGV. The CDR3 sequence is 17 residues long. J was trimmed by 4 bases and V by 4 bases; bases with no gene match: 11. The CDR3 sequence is CASSSRTRGGRYNEQFF. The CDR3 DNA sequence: TGTGCCAGCAGCTCGAGGACGCGGGGGGGCAGGTACAATGAGCAGTTCTTC.

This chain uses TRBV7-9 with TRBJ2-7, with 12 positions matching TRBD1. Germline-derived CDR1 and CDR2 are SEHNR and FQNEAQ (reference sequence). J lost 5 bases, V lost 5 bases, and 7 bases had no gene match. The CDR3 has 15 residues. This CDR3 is CASSVSGTGGDEQYF. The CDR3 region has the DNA TGTGCCAGCAGCGTATCCGGGACAGGGGGCGACGAGCAGTACTTC.

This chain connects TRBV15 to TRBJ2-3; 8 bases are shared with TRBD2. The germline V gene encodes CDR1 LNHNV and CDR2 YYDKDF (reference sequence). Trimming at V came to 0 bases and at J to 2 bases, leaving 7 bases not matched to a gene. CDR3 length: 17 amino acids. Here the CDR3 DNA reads TGTGCCACCAGCAGAGATCCAAGCGGGAGCCCCACAGATACGCAGTATTTT. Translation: CATSRDPSGSPTDTQYF.

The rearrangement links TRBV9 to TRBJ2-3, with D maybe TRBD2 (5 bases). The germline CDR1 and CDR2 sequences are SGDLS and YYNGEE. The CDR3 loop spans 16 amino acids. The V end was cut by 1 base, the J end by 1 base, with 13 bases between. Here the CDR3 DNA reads TGTGCCAGCAGCGTAAGAGGGAGTTTGGGCACAGATACGCAGTATTTT. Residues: CASSVRGSLGTDTQYF.

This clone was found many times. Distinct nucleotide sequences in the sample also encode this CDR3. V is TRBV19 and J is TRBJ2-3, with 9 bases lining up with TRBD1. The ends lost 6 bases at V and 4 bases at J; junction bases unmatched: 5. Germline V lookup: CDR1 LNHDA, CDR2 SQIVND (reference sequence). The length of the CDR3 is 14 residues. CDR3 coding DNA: TGTGCCAGTAGACTAACAGGGGGCCCAGATACGCAGTATTTT. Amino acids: CASRLTGGPDTQYF.

The CDR3 DNA is TGTGCCAGCTCACCGGACTCTCCTGGGGTGTGGGGCTACACCTTC. Its protein product is CASSPDSPGVWGYTF. The chain combines TRBV18 with TRBJ1-2; D ambiguous. Per germline, CDR1 KGHSH and CDR2 LQKENI. V lost 3 bases and J lost 8, with 19 bases in between. There are 15 residues in the CDR3.

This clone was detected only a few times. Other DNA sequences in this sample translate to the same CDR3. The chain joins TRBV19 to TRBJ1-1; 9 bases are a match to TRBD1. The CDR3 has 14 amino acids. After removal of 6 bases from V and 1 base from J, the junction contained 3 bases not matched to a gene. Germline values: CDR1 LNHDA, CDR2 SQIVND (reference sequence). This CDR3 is CASSPDRGNTEAFF. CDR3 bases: TGTGCCAGTAGCCCGGACAGGGGGAACACTGAAGCTTTCTTT. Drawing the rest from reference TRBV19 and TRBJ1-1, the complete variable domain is DGGITQSPKYLFRKEGQNVTLSCEQNLNHDAMYWYRQDPGQGLRLIYYSQIVNDFQKGDIAEGYSVSREKKESFPLTVTSAQKNPTAFYLCASSPDRGNTEAFFGQGTRLTVV.

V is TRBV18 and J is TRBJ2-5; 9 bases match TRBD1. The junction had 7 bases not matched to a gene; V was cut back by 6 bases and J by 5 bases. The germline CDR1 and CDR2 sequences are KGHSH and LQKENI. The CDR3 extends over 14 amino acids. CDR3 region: CASSLNRGRETQYF. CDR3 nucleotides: TGTGCCAGCTCCCTGAACAGGGGGCGGGAGACCCAGTACTTC.

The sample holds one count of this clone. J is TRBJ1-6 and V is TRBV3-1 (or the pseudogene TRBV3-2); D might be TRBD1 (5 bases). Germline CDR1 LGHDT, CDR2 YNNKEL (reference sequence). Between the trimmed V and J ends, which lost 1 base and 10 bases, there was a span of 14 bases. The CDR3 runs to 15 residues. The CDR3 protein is CASSQAGGQGSPLHF. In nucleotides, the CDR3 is TGTGCCAGCAGCCAAGCAGGAGGGCAGGGCTCACCCCTCCACTTT.

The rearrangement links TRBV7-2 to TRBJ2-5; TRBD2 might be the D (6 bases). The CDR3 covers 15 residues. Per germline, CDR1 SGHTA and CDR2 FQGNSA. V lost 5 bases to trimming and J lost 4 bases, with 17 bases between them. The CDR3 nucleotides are TGTGCCAGCAGCGTCTCCCGACTAGTCTCAGAGACCCAGTACTTC. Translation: CASSVSRLVSETQYF.

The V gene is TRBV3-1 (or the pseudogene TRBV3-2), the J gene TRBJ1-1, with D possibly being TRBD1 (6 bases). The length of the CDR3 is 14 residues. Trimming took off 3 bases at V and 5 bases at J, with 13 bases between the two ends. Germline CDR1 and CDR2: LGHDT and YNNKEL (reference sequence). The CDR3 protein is CASSHRQRGTEAFF. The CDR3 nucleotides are TGTGCCAGCAGCCACAGGCAAAGGGGGACTGAAGCTTTCTTT.

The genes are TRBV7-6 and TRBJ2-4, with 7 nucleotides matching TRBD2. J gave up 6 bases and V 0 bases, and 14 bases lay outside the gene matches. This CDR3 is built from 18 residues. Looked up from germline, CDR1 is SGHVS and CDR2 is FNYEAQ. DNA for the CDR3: TGTGCCAGCAGCTTAGCGCCGGGTAGCGGGCTAGGAGGAAACATTCAGTACTTC. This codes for CASSLAPGSGLGGNIQYF.

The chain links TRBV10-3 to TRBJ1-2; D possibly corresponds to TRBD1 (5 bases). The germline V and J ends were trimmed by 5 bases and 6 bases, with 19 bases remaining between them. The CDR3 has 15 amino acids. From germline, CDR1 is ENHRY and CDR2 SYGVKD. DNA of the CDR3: TGTGCCATCAGTTCACAGGATTGGTCCTCAAATGGCTACACCTTC. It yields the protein CAISSQDWSSNGYTF.

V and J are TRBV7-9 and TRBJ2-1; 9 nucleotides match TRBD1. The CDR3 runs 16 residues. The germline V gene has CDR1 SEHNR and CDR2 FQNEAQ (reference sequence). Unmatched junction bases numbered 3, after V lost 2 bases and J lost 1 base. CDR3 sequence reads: CASSLTQGASYNEQFF. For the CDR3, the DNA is TGTGCCAGCAGCTTAACACAGGGGGCATCCTACAATGAGCAGTTCTTC.